This TCR beta chain derives from a study of blood T cell repertoires in COVID-19. Study summary: The analysed material was cDNA or gDNA that came from T cells, B-cell-depleted T cells, or PBMCs.

With V trimmed by 1 base and J by 5 bases, 4 bases remained unmatched. The CDR3 sequence is 14 residues long. The germline gives CDR1 SGHRS, CDR2 YFSETQ. Source study methods: Reference gene primers were amplified, and this amplification served to estimate nucleated cell counts. The assay was immunoSEQ multiplex PCR, and TCRdb's table has in-frame clones only and misses some. That table gives V, J and clone size, and the DNA gave D and trimming. The sample holds around 220,000 clones, about 88% seen once. This sequence was found in a woman in her 40s who had recovered from COVID-19. What was sequenced was peripheral blood. The genes are TRBV5-1 and TRBJ2-7, with 9 bases identical to TRBD1. The chain's CDR3 is CASSLSDRGDEQYF. The CDR3 DNA reads as TGCGCCAGCAGCTTGTCGGACAGGGGTGACGAGCAGTACTTC.